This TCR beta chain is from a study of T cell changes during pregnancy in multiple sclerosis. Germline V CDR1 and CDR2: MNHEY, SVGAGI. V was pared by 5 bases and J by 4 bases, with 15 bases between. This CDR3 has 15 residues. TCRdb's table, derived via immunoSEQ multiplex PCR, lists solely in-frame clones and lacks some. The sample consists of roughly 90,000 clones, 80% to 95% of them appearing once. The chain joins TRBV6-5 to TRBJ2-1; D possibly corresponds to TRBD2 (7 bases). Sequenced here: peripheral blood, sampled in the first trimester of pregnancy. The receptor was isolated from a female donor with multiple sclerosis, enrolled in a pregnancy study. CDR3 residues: CASSPLRGGYNEQFF. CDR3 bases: TGTGCCAGCAGTCCACTAAGGGGGGGTTACAATGAGCAGTTCTTC.